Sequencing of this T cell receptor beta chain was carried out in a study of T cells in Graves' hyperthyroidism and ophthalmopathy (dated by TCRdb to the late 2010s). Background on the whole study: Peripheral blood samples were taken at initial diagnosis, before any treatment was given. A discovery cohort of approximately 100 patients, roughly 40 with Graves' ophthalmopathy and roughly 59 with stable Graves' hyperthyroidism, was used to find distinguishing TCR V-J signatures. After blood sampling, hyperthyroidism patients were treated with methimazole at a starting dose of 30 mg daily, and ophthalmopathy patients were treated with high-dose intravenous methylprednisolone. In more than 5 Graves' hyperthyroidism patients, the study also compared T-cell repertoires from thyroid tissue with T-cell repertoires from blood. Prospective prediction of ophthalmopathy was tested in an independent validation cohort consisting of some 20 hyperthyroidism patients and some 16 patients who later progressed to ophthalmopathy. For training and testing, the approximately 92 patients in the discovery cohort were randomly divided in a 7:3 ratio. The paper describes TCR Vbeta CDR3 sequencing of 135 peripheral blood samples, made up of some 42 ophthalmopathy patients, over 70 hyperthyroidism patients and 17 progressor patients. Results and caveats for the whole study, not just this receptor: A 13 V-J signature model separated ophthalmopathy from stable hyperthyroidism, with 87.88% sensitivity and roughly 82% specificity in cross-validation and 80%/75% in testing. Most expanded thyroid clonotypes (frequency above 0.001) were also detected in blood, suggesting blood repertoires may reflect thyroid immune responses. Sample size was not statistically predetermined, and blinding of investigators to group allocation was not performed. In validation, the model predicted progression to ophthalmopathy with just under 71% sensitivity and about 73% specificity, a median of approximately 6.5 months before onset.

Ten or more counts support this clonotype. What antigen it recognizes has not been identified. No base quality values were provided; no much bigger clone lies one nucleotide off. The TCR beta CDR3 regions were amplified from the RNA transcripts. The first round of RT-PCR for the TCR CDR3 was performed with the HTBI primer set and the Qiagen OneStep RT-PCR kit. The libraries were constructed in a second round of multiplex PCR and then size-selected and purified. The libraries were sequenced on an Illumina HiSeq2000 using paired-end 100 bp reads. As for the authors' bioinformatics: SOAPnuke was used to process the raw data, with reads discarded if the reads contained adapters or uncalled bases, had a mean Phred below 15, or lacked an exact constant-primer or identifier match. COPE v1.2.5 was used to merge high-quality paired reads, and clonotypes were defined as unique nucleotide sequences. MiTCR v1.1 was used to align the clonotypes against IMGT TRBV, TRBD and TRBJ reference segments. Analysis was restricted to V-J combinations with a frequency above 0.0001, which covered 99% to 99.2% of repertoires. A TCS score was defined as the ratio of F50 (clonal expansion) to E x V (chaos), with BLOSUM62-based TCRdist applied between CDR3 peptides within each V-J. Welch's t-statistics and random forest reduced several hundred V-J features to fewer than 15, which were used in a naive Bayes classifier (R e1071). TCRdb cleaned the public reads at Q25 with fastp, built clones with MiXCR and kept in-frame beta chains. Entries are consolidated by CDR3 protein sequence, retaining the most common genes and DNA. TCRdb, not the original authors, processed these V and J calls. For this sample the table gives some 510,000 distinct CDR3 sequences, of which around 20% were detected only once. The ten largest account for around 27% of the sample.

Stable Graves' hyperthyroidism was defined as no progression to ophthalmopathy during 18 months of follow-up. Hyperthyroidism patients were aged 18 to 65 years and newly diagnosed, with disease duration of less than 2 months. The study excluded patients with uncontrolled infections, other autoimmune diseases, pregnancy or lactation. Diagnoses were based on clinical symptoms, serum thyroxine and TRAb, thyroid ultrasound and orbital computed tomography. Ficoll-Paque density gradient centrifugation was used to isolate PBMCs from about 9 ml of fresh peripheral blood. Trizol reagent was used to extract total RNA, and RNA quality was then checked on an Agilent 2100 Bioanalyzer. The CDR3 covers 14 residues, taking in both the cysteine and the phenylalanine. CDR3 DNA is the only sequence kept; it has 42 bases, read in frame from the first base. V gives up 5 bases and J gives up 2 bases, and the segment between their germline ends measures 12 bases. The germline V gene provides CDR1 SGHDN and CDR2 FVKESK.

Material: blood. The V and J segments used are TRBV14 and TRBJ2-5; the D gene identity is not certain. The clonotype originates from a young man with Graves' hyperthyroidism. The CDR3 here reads CASSRTSRQETQYF. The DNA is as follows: TGTGCCAGCAGCAGGACGTCGAGACAAGAGACCCAGTACTTC.